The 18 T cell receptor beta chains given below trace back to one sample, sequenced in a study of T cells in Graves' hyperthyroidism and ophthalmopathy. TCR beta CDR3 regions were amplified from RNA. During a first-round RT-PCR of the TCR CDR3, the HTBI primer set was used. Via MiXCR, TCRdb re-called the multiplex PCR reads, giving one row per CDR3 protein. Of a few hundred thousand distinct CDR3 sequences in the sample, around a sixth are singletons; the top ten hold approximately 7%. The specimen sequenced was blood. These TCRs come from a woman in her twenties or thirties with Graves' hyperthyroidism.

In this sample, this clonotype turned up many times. CDR3 nucleotide sequence: TGTGCCAGCACCTTACAGGGAGATTCCTACGAGCAGTACTTC. Protein sequence: CASTLQGDSYEQYF. This chain uses TRBV12-3 or TRBV12-4 with TRBJ2-7, with a tentative D call TRBD1 (6 bases). The V and J ends lost 7 bases and 1 base respectively, with 14 bases between them. The CDR3 has 14 residues.

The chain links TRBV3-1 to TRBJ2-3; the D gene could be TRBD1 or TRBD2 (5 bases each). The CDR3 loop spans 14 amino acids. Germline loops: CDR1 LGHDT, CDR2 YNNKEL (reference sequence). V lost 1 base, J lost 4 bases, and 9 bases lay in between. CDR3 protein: CASSQVGAPDTQYF. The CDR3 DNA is TGTGCCAGCAGCCAAGTCGGGGCACCAGATACGCAGTATTTT.

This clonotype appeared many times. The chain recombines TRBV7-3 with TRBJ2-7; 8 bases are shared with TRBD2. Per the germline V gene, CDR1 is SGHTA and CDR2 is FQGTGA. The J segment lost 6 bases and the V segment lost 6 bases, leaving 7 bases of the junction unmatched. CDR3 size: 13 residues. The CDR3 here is CASSFTSGGEQYF. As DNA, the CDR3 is TGTGCCAGCAGTTTCACTAGCGGAGGCGAGCAGTACTTC. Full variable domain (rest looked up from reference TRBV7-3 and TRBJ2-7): GAGVSQTPSNKVTEKGKYVELRCDPISGHTALYWYRQSLGQGPEFLIYFQGTGAADDSGLPNDRFFAVRPEGSVSTLKIQRTERGDSAVYLCASSFTSGGEQYFGPGTRLTVT.

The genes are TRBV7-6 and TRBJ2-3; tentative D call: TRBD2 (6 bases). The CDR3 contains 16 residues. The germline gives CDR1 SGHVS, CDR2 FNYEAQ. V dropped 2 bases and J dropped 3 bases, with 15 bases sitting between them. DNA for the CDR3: TGTGCCAGCAGCTTAAACCCTCGGGAGAGTACAGATACGCAGTATTTT. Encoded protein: CASSLNPRESTDTQYF.

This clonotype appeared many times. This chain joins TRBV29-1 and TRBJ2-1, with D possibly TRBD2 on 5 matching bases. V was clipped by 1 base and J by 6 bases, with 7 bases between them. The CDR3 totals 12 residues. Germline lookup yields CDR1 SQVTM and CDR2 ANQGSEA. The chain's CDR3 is CSVEGLLNEQFF. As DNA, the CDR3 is TGCAGCGTTGAAGGACTACTCAATGAGCAGTTCTTC.

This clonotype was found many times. The CDR3 region is CASSERQDNEKLFF. In DNA form, the CDR3 reads TGTGCCAGCAGTGAGCGACAGGATAATGAAAAACTGTTTTTT. This rearrangement joins TRBV6-1 to TRBJ1-4; D is possibly TRBD1 (6 bases). The CDR3 spans 14 residues. CDR1 and CDR2 from the germline V gene are MNHNS and SASEGT. V was clipped by 3 bases and J by 4 bases, with 9 bases between them.

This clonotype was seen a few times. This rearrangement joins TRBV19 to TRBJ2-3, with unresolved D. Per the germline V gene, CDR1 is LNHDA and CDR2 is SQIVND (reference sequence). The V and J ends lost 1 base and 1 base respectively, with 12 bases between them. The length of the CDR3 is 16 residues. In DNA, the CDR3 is TGTGCCAGTAGTATAGCACTGAGGTCTGGCACAGATACGCAGTATTTT. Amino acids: CASSIALRSGTDTQYF. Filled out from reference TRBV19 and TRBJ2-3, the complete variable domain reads DGGITQSPKYLFRKEGQNVTLSCEQNLNHDAMYWYRQDPGQGLRLIYYSQIVNDFQKGDIAEGYSVSREKKESFPLTVTSAQKNPTAFYLCASSIALRSGTDTQYFGPGTRLTVL.

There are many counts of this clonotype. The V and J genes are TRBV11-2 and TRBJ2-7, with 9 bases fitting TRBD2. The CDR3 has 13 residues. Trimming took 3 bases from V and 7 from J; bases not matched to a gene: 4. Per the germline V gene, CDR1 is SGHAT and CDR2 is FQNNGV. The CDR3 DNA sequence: TGTGCCAGCAGCTTCTTGACTAGCGGAGAGCAGTACTTC. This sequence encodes CASSFLTSGEQYF.

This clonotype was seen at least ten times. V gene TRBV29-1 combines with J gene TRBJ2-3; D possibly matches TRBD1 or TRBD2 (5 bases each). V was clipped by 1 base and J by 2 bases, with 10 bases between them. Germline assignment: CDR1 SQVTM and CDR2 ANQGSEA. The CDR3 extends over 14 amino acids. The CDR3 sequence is CSVEVGTTTDTQYF. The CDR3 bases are TGCAGCGTTGAAGTCGGGACGACCACAGATACGCAGTATTTT.

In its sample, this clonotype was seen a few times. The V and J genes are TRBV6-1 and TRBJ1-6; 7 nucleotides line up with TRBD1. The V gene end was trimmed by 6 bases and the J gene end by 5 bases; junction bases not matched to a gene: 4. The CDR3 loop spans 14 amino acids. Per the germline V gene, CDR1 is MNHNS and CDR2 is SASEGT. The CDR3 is CASSTGTDNSPLHF. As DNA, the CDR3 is TGTGCCAGCAGCACCGGGACAGATAATTCACCCCTCCACTTT.

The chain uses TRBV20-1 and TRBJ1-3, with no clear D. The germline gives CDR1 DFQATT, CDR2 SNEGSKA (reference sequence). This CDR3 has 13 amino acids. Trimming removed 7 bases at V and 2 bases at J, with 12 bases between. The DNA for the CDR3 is TGCAGTGTTACGGAAGGGACTGGAAACACCATATATTTT. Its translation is CSVTEGTGNTIYF.

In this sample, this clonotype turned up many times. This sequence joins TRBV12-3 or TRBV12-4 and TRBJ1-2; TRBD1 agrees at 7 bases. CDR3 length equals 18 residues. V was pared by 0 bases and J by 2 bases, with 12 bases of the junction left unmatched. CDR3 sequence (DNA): TGTGCCAGCAGTTTAGCCCTCGGGGGGACAGCGATGAACTATGGCTACACCTTC. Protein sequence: CASSLALGGTAMNYGYTF.

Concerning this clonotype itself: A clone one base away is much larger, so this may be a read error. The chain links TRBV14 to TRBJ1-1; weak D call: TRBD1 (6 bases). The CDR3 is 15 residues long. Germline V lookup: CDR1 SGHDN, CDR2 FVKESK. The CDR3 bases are TGTGCCAGCAGCCAAGAAGATCAGGGGAACACTAAAGCTTTCTTT. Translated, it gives CASSQEDQGNTKAFF.

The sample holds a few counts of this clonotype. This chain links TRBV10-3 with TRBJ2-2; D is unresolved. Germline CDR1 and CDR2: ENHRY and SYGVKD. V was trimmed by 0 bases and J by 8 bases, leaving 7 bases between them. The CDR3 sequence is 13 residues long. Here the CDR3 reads CAISESLRGELFF. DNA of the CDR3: TGTGCCATCAGTGAGTCACTCCGGGGGGAGCTGTTTTTT.

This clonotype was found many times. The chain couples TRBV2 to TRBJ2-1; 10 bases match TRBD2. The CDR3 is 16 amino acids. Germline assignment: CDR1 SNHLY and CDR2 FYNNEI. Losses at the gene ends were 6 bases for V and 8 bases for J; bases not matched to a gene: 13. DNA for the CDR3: TGTGCCAGCAGGGCACTAGCGGGGCCCCCTAACGATGAGCAGTTCTTC. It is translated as CASRALAGPPNDEQFF. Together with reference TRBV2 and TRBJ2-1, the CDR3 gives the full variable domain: EPEVTQTPSHQVTQMGQEVILRCVPISNHLYFYWYRQILGQKVEFLVSFYNNEISEKSEIFDDQFSVERPDGSNFTLKIRSTKLEDSAMYFCASRALAGPPNDEQFFGPGTRLTVL.

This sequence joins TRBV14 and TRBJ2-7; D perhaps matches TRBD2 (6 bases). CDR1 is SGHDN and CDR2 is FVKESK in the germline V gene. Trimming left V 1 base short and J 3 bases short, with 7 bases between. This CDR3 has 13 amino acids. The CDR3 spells CASSQAGDYEQYF. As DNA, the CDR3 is TGTGCCAGCAGCCAAGCGGGAGACTACGAGCAGTACTTC. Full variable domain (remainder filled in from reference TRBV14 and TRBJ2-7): EAGVTQFPSHSVIEKGQTVTLRCDPISGHDNLYWYRRVMGKEIKFLLHFVKESKQDESGMPNNRFLAERTGGTYSTLKVQPAELEDSGVYFCASSQAGDYEQYFGPGTRLTVT.

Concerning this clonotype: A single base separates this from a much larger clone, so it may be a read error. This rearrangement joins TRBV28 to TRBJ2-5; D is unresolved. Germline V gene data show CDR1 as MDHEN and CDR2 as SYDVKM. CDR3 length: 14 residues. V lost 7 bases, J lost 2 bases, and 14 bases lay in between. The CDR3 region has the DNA TGTGCCAGCAACCGTGGCGGCAATCAAGAGACCCAGTACTTC. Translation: CASNRGGNQETQYF.

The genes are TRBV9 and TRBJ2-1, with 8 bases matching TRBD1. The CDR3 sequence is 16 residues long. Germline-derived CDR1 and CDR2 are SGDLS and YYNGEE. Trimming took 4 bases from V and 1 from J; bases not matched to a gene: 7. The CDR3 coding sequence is TGTGCCAGCAGCCTACCTAGACAGGGGTCCTACAATGAGCAGTTCTTC. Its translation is CASSLPRQGSYNEQFF.